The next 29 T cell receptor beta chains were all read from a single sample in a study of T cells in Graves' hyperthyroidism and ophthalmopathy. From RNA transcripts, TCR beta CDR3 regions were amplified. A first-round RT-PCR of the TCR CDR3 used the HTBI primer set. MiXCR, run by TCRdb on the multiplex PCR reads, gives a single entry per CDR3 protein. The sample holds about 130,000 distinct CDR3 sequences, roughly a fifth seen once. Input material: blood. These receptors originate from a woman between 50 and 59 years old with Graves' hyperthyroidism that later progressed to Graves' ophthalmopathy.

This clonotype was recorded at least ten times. The CDR3, as DNA: TGTGCCAGCAGTCGGGGGATCGCAGGGTTCTACGAGCAGTACTTC. This translates into CASSRGIAGFYEQYF. The chain joins TRBV28 to TRBJ2-7; D is perhaps TRBD2 (6 bases). From germline, CDR1 is MDHEN and CDR2 SYDVKM. CDR3 length equals 15 residues. The germline V and J ends were trimmed by 5 bases and 3 bases, with 17 bases remaining between them. Variable domain in full (rest from reference TRBV28 and TRBJ2-7): DVKVTQSSRYLVKRTGEKVFLECVQDMDHENMFWYRQDPGLGLRLIYFSYDVKMKEKGDIPEGYSVSREKKERFSLILESASTNQTSMYLCASSRGIAGFYEQYFGPGTRLTVT.

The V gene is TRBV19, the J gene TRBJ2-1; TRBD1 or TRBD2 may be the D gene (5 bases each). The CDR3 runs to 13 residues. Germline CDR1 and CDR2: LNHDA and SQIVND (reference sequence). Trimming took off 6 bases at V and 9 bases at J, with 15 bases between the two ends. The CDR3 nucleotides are TGTGCCAGTAGACCTCGCGCAGGGAGTGAGCAGTTCTTC. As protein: CASRPRAGSEQFF.

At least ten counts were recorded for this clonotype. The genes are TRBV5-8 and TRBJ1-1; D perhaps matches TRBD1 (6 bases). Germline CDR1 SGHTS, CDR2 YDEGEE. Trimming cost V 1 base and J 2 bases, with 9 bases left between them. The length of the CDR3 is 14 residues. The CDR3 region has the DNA TGTGCCAGCAGCTTGCCAGGGGCAAACACTGAAGCTTTCTTT. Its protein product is CASSLPGANTEAFF.

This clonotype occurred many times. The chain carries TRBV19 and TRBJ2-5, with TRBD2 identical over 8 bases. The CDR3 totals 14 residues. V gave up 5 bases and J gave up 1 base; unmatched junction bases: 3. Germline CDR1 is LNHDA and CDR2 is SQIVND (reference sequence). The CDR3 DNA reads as TGTGCCAGTAGTGCGACTAGCGCCCAAGAGACCCAGTACTTC. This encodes CASSATSAQETQYF.

The CDR3 spells CASSRDTIQSGANVLTF. CDR3 coding DNA: TGTGCCAGCAGCCGGGACACAATACAGTCTGGGGCCAACGTCCTGACTTTC. V is TRBV25-1 and J is TRBJ2-6, with D perhaps TRBD1 (6 bases). The germline gives CDR1 MGHDK, CDR2 SYGVNS. With 6 bases removed from V and 1 base from J, the gap between germline ends came to 16 bases. The length of the CDR3 is 17 residues. Looking up the rest from reference TRBV25-1 and TRBJ2-6 gives the full variable domain: EADIYQTPRYLVIGTGKKITLECSQTMGHDKMYWYQQDPGMELHLIHYSYGVNSTEKGDLSSESTVSRIRTEHFPLTLESARPSHTSQYLCASSRDTIQSGANVLTFGAGSRLTVL.

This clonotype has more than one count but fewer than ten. The CDR3: CASSESVGATGELFF. CDR3 nucleotides: TGCGCCAGCAGTGAGTCGGTGGGGGCCACCGGGGAGCTGTTTTTT. The gene calls are TRBV10-1 and TRBJ2-2; possible D gene TRBD1, 6 bases. V lost 0 bases and J 4 bases, leaving 9 bases between the germline ends. This CDR3 has 15 residues. Per germline, CDR1 WNHNN and CDR2 SYGVQD (reference sequence).

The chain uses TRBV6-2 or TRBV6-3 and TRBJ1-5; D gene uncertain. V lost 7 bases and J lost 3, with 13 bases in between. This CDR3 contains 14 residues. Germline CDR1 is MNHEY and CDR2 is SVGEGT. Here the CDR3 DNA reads TGTGCCAGCACTACGGGAACCCACAATCAGCCCCAGCATTTT. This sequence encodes CASTTGTHNQPQHF.

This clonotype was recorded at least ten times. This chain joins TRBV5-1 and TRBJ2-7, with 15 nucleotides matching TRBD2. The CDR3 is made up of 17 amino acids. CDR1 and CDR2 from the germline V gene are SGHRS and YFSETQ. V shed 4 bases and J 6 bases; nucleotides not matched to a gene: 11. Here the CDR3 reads CASSTGLAGGGSSEQYF. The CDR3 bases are TGCGCCAGCAGCACGGGACTAGCGGGAGGAGGTTCTAGCGAGCAGTACTTC.

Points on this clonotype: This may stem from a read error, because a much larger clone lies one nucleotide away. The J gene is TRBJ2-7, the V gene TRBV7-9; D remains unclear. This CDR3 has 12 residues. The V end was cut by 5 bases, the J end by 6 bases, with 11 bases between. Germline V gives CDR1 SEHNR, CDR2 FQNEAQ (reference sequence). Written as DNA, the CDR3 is TGTGCCAGCAGCCCCAATGGGTCCGAGCAGTACTTC. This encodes CASSPNGSEQYF.

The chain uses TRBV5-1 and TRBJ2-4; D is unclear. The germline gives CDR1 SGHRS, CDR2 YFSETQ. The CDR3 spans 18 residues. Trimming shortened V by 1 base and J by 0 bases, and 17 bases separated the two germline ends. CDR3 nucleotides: TGCGCCAGCAGCTTGACAGAGACACGACCTTTAGCCAAAAACATTCAGTACTTC. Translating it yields CASSLTETRPLAKNIQYF.

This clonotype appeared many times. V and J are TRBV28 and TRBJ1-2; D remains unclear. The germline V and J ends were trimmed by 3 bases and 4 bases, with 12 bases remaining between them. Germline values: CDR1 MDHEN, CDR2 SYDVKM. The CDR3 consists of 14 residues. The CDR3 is CASSFHATTYGYTF. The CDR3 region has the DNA TGTGCCAGCAGTTTTCACGCGACCACCTATGGCTACACCTTC.

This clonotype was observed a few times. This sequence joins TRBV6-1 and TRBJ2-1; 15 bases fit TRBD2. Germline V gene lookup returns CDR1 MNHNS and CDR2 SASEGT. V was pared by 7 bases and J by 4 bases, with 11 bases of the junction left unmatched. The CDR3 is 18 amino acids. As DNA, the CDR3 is TGTGCCAGCACCACCCGGACTAGCGGGAGGGGGACTTACAATGAGCAGTTCTTC. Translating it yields CASTTRTSGRGTYNEQFF.

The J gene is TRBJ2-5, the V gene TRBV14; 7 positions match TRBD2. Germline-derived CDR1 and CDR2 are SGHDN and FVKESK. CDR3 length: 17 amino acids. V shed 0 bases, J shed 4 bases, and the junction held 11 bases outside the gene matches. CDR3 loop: CASSQDPRLRGRETQYF. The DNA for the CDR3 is TGTGCCAGCAGCCAAGATCCTCGCTTGCGCGGGAGAGAGACCCAGTACTTC. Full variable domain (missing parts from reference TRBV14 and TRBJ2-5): EAGVTQFPSHSVIEKGQTVTLRCDPISGHDNLYWYRRVMGKEIKFLLHFVKESKQDESGMPNNRFLAERTGGTYSTLKVQPAELEDSGVYFCASSQDPRLRGRETQYFGPGTRLLVL.

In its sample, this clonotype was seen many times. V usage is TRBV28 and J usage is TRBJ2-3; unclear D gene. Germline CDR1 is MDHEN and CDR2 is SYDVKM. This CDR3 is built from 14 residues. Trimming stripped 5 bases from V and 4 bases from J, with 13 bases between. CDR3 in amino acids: CASSPSLRADTQYF. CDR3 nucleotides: TGTGCCAGCAGTCCGAGCCTAAGGGCAGATACGCAGTATTTT.

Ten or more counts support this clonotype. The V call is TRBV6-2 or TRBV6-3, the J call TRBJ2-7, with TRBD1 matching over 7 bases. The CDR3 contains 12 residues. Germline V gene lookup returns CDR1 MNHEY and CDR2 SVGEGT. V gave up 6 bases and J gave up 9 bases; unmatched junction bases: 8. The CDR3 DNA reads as TGTGCCAGCAGAGACAGGGATCGGGGGCAGTACTTC. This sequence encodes CASRDRDRGQYF.

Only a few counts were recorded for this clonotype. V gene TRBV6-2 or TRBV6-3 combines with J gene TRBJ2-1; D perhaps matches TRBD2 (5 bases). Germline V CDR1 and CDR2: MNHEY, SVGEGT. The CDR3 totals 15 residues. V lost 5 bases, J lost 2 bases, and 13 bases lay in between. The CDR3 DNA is TGTGCCAGCAGTACCCGACTGGAGGCCTACAATGAGCAGTTCTTC. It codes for CASSTRLEAYNEQFF.

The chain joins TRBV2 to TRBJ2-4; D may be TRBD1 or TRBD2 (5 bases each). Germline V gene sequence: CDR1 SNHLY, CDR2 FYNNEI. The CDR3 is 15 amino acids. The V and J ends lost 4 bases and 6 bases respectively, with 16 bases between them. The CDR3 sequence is CASSATRGRGNIQYF. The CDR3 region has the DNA TGTGCCAGCAGTGCGACGAGGGGAAGGGGAAACATTCAGTACTTC.

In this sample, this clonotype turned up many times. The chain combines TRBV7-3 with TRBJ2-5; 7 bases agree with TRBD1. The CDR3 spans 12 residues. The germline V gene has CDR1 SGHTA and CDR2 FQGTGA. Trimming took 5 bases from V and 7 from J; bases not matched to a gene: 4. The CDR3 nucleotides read TGTGCCAGCAGCCCGTCAGGGGGGACCCAGTACTTC. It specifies CASSPSGGTQYF. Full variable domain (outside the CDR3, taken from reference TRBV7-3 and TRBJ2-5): GAGVSQTPSNKVTEKGKYVELRCDPISGHTALYWYRQSLGQGPEFLIYFQGTGAADDSGLPNDRFFAVRPEGSVSTLKIQRTERGDSAVYLCASSPSGGTQYFGPGTRLLVL.

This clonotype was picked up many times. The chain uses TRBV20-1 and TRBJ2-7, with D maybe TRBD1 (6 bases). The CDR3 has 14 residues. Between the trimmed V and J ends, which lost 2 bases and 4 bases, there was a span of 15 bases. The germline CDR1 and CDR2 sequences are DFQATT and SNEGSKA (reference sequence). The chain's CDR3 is CSARPGHHSYEQYF. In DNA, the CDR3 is TGCAGTGCTAGACCGGGACACCACTCTTACGAGCAGTACTTC.

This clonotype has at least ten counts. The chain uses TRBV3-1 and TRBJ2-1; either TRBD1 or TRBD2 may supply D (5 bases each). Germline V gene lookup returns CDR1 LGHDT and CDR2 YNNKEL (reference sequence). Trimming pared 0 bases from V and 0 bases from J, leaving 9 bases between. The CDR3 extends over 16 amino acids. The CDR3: CASSQETGLSYNEQFF. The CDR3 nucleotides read TGTGCCAGCAGCCAAGAAACGGGGCTCTCCTACAATGAGCAGTTCTTC.

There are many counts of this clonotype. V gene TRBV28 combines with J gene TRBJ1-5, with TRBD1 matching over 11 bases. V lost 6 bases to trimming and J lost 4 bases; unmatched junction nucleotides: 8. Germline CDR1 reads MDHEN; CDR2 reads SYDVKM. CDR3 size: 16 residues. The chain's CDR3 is CASSSFGTGGNQPQHF. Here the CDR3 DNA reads TGTGCCAGCAGCTCTTTCGGGACAGGGGGAAATCAGCCCCAGCATTTT.

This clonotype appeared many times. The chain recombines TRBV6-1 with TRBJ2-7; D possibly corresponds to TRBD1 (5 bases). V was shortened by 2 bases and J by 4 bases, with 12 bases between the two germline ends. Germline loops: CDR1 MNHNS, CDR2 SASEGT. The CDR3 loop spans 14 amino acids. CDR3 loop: CASSEWQGRYEQYF. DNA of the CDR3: TGTGCCAGCAGTGAATGGCAGGGAAGGTACGAGCAGTACTTC.

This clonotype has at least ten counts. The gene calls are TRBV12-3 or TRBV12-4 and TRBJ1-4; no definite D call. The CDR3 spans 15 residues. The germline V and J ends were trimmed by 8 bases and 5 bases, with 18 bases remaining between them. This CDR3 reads CASDNGRARNEKLFF. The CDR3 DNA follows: TGTGCCAGCGATAATGGAAGGGCGCGGAATGAAAAACTGTTTTTT.

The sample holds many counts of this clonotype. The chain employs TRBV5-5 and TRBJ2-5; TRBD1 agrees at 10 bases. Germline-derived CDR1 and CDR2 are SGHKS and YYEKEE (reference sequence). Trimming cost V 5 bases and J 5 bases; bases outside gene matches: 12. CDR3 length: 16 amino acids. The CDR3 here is CASRPAATGGEETQYF. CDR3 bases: TGTGCCAGCAGACCCGCTGCGACAGGGGGCGAGGAGACCCAGTACTTC.

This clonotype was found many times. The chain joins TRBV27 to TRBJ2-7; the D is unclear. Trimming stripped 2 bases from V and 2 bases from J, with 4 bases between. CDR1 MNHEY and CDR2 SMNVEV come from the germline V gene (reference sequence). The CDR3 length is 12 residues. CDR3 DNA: TGTGCCAGCAGTTTACGGACCTACGAGCAGTACTTC. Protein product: CASSLRTYEQYF.

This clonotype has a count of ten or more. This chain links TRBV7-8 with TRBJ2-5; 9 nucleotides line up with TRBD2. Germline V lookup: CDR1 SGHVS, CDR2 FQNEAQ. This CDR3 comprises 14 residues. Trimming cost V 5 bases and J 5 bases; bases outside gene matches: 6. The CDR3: CASSISGSTETQYF. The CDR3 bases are TGTGCCAGCAGCATTAGCGGGAGTACGGAGACCCAGTACTTC.

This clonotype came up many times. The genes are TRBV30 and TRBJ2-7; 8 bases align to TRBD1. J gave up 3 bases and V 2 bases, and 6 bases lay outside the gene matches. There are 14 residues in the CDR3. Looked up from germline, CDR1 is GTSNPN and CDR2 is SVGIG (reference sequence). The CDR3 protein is CAWSSGTGLYEQYF. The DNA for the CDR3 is TGTGCCTGGAGTTCCGGGACAGGTCTCTACGAGCAGTACTTC.

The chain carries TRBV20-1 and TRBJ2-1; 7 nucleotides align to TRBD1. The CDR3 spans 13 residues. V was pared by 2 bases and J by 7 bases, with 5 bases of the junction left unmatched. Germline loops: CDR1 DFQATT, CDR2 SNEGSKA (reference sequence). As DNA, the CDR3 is TGCAGTGCTAGACCCACAGGGGAAAATGAGCAGTTCTTC. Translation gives CSARPTGENEQFF.

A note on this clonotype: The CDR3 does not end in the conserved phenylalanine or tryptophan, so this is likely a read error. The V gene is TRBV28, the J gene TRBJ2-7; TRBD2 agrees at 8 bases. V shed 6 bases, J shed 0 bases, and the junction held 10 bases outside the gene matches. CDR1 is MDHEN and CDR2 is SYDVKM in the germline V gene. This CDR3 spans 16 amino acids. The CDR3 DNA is TGTGCCAGCAGCCGTCCCTCGCGGGAGGCCTCCTACGAGCAGTACCTC. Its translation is CASSRPSREASYEQYL.